This entry concerns a single T cell receptor (beta chain). Its target is unknown. CDR3 length: 14 amino acids. CDR1 and CDR2 from the germline V gene are SGHRS and YFSETQ. V was clipped by 4 bases and J by 3 bases, with 11 bases between them. What was sequenced were expressed TCRB transcripts, since all of the isolated RNA had been reverse transcribed. The method was immunoSEQ multiplex PCR; TCRdb's version includes in-frame clones alone and lacks a portion of them. The table shows about 900,000 clones, with roughly 15% occurring only once. The sample originates from a study of beta chain features in type 1 diabetes. Study-wide results and limits: PCR might favor shorter templates, equally in patients and controls. Sequencing the cDNA could make cells with high TCR expression show up more than they should.

Input material: naive CD4+ T cells from blood. The chain couples TRBV5-1 to TRBJ2-1; D is ambiguous. The TCR originated in a young woman in good health. The CDR3 DNA reads TGCGCCAGCAGCCTTCGACCCGTCTACAATGAGCAGTTCTTC. It encodes CASSLRPVYNEQFF.